This T cell receptor beta chain was sequenced during a study of blood T cell repertoires in COVID-19. Study-wide context: Acute and convalescent COVID-19 samples came from the United States, Italy and Spain. Sources were T cells, B-cell-depleted T cells, or PBMCs; the material itself was cDNA or gDNA.

Germline CDR1 reads SGHDT; CDR2 reads YYEEEE. This CDR3 has 14 residues. V lost 7 bases and J 7 bases, leaving 21 bases between the germline ends. This clone showed up just once. How the authors handled the data: Nucleated cell counts were estimated from reference gene primer amplification. This table comes from immunoSEQ multiplex PCR, and its TCRdb copy is limited to in-frame clones, with some not included. The V and J calls and clone size were taken over from that table, and D and trimming were inferred from the DNA. The data contain over 5,500 clones, 70% to 90% of them singletons. The specimen sequenced was peripheral blood. The chain uses TRBV5-6 and TRBJ2-7; tentative D call: TRBD2 (6 bases). The origin of this receptor is a human donor in a cohort sampled during active COVID-19. The CDR3 spells CASGGLAGVGEQYF. CDR3 coding DNA: TGTGCCAGCGGGGGGTTAGCTGGGGTTGGAGAGCAGTACTTC.